These 22 T cell receptor beta chains were sequenced from one sample in a study of cytomegalovirus exposure and HLA in healthy donors. 60 Vbeta and 13 Jbeta primers were used in PCR. Repertoires were generated with immunoSEQ multiplex PCR, while TCRdb's copy carries only in-frame clones and drops some. The sample lists 95,000 to 120,000 clones, about 64% seen once, with about 8.5% in the top ten. The specimen sequenced was PBMCs. These receptors came from a man aged 18 to 30 in good health and CMV-seropositive.

This chain connects TRBV5-1 to TRBJ2-3; tentative D call: TRBD1 (6 bases). The V and J ends lost 4 bases and 2 bases respectively, with 17 bases between them. Germline CDR1 is SGHRS and CDR2 is YFSETQ. The CDR3 runs to 16 residues. CDR3 nucleotides: TGCGCCAGCAGCCTGGGTACAGGGATAATCACAGATACGCAGTATTTT. Translation gives CASSLGTGIITDTQYF. The variable domain in full, completed from reference TRBV5-1 and TRBJ2-3, reads KAGVTQTPRYLIKTRGQQVTLSCSPISGHRSVSWYQQTPGQGLQFLFEYFSETQRNKGNFPGRFSGRQFSNSRSEMNVSTLELGDSALYLCASSLGTGIITDTQYFGPGTRLTVL.

The chain uses TRBV5-8 and TRBJ1-4, with a possible D match to TRBD1 (6 bases). The CDR3 extends over 15 amino acids. V was clipped by 4 bases and J by 3 bases, with 13 bases between them. Germline CDR1 SGHTS, CDR2 YDEGEE. This CDR3 reads CASSARGSANEKLFF. The CDR3 bases are TGTGCCAGCAGCGCAAGGGGGTCAGCTAATGAAAAACTGTTTTTT.

The chain links TRBV11-2 to TRBJ1-5; 10 nucleotides line up with TRBD1. Per germline, CDR1 SGHAT and CDR2 FQNNGV. The CDR3 is 14 amino acids. J lost 6 bases, V lost 5 bases, and 4 bases had no gene match. The CDR3 is CASSLGTGAQPQHF. CDR3 sequence (DNA): TGTGCCAGCAGCCTAGGGACAGGGGCTCAGCCCCAGCATTTT.

V and J are TRBV28 and TRBJ2-5, with TRBD1 identical over 9 bases. The germline V gene encodes CDR1 MDHEN and CDR2 SYDVKM. With 9 bases clipped from V and 5 bases from J, the junction kept 10 bases outside the gene matches. There are 14 residues in the CDR3. This CDR3 is CASGTGLSWETQYF. In DNA, the CDR3 is TGTGCCAGTGGGACAGGGTTATCTTGGGAGACCCAGTACTTC.

The chain carries TRBV6-5 and TRBJ1-2; TRBD1 aligns across 9 bases. V lost 2 bases, J lost 4 bases, and 8 bases stayed unmatched. The CDR3 runs 16 residues. CDR1 is MNHEY and CDR2 is SVGAGI in the germline V gene. The CDR3 region has the DNA TGTGCCAGCAGTTACACCACCTCGGGACAGGGCTATGGCTACACCTTC. Translating it yields CASSYTTSGQGYGYTF.

This chain links TRBV27 with TRBJ2-1, with D uncertain. Looked up from germline, CDR1 is MNHEY and CDR2 is SMNVEV (reference sequence). This CDR3 is built from 15 residues. Trimming cost V 2 bases and J 5 bases, with 13 bases left between them. CDR3 loop: CASSLIPGSNNEQFF. The CDR3 DNA sequence: TGTGCCAGCAGTTTAATCCCAGGTTCTAACAATGAGCAGTTCTTC.

The V gene is TRBV4-1, the J gene TRBJ2-7; D not certain. Looked up from germline, CDR1 is MGHRA and CDR2 is YSYEKL. The CDR3 covers 14 residues. V was clipped by 6 bases and J by 2 bases, with 14 bases between them. DNA for the CDR3: TGCGCCAGCAGACCCGACATGGGCCCCTACGAGCAGTACTTC. It is translated as CASRPDMGPYEQYF.

This rearrangement joins TRBV7-9 to TRBJ2-2; 10 bases align to TRBD1. Trimming at V came to 4 bases and at J to 4 bases, leaving 9 bases not matched to a gene. This CDR3 has 17 amino acids. The V gene's germline CDR1 is SEHNR and CDR2 FQNEAQ (reference sequence). The CDR3 reads CASSSRTGGLFTGELFF. The CDR3 coding sequence is TGTGCCAGCAGCTCCAGGACAGGGGGGCTATTCACCGGGGAGCTGTTTTTT.

The rearrangement links TRBV7-9 to TRBJ2-1, with 12 bases fitting TRBD2. This CDR3 has 18 residues. V was clipped by 5 bases and J by 0 bases; unmatched bases: 8. Per germline, CDR1 SEHNR and CDR2 FQNEAQ (reference sequence). The CDR3 bases are TGTGCCAGCAGCCTCCCTAGCGGGGGGGCCAGCTCCTACAATGAGCAGTTCTTC. This encodes CASSLPSGGASSYNEQFF.

The chain joins TRBV28 to TRBJ1-4; tentatively, D is TRBD1 (5 bases). The V gene's germline CDR1 is MDHEN and CDR2 SYDVKM. The CDR3 has 14 amino acids. V gave up 10 bases and J gave up 6 bases, with 18 bases separating them. CDR3 coding DNA: TGTGCCACCAGGGAATCGGGGACTTATGAAAAACTGTTTTTT. Translation gives CATRESGTYEKLFF. The complete variable domain, with remaining parts taken from reference TRBV28 and TRBJ1-4, reads DVKVTQSSRYLVKRTGEKVFLECVQDMDHENMFWYRQDPGLGLRLIYFSYDVKMKEKGDIPEGYSVSREKKERFSLILESASTNQTSMYLCATRESGTYEKLFFGSGTQLSVL.

The chain carries TRBV5-1 and TRBJ2-1, with TRBD2 matching over 9 bases. J was trimmed by 9 bases and V by 4 bases; bases with no gene match: 5. Per the germline V gene, CDR1 is SGHRS and CDR2 is YFSETQ. CDR3 length: 13 amino acids. The CDR3 DNA sequence: TGCGCCAGCAGCGGCGGGGGGGAGGGTGAGCAGTTCTTC. Its protein is CASSGGGEGEQFF.

This clone was seen a few times. This sequence joins TRBV11-2 and TRBJ2-7; TRBD1 might be the D (5 bases). The length of the CDR3 is 12 residues. Germline CDR1 reads SGHAT; CDR2 reads FQNNGV. The V gene lost 5 bases and the J gene lost 4 bases, with 9 bases spanning the gap. DNA of the CDR3: TGTGCCAGCAGCCCCGACAGATACGAGCAGTACGTC. Amino acid sequence: CASSPDRYEQYV.

The rearrangement uses TRBV7-9 and TRBJ1-1, with a tentative D call TRBD1 (5 bases). Germline-derived CDR1 and CDR2 are SEHNR and FQNEAQ (reference sequence). V shed 6 bases and J shed 5 bases, with 19 bases lying between them. The CDR3 extends over 15 amino acids. CDR3 in DNA: TGTGCCAGCAGTTACTCCGGGGGGGGTGCAACTGAAGCTTTCTTT. Translation: CASSYSGGGATEAFF.

J is TRBJ1-5 and V is TRBV19, with D possibly TRBD1 on 6 matching bases. The CDR3 has 13 amino acids. V shed 8 bases and J shed 0 bases, with 8 bases lying between them. Germline CDR1 and CDR2: LNHDA and SQIVND (reference sequence). CDR3 DNA: TGTGCCAGTCGACAGGTTAGCAATCAGCCCCAGCATTTT. Encoded protein: CASRQVSNQPQHF.

The chain is built from TRBV6-5 and TRBJ1-2; TRBD1 agrees at 7 bases. From germline, CDR1 is MNHEY and CDR2 SVGAGI. The CDR3 contains 14 residues. The V and J ends lost 0 bases and 5 bases, in that order; junction bases with no gene match: 3. The CDR3 is CASSYSPGGYGYTF. The CDR3 coding sequence is TGTGCCAGCAGTTACTCGCCAGGGGGGTATGGCTACACCTTC.

J is TRBJ1-6 and V is TRBV28; D gene unclear. The CDR3 extends over 11 amino acids. Trimming removed 6 bases at V and 5 bases at J, with 2 bases between. Looked up from germline, CDR1 is MDHEN and CDR2 is SYDVKM. CDR3 in DNA: TGTGCCAGCAGCGATAATTCACCCCTCCACTTT. Its protein is CASSDNSPLHF.

This clone showed up just once. This chain uses TRBV11-2 with TRBJ2-3, with 9 nucleotides matching TRBD2. After removal of 5 bases from V and 7 bases from J, the junction contained 10 bases not matched to a gene. CDR1 is SGHAT, CDR2 FQNNGV, per germline. The CDR3 length is 15 residues. The CDR3 is CASSPGSGGSNTQYF. In nucleotides, the CDR3 is TGTGCCAGCAGCCCTGGTAGCGGGGGATCAAATACGCAGTATTTT.

Comments on this clone: Other DNA sequences in this specimen translate into the identical CDR3. The J gene is TRBJ2-3, the V gene TRBV4-1; D perhaps matches TRBD1 (6 bases). The germline CDR1 and CDR2 sequences are MGHRA and YSYEKL. With 4 bases removed from V and 3 bases from J, the gap between germline ends came to 11 bases. There are 14 residues in the CDR3. The CDR3, as DNA: TGCGCCAGCAGCCCAGGGGTAGGGACAGATACGCAGTATTTT. Translated: CASSPGVGTDTQYF.

This chain links TRBV7-9 with TRBJ1-1; D not resolved. In germline, CDR1 is SEHNR, CDR2 FQNEAQ (reference sequence). CDR3 length equals 14 residues. Trimming left V 1 base short and J 1 base short, with 7 bases between. The CDR3 nucleotides read TGTGCCAGCAGCTTAGGTTCCGGGAACACTGAAGCTTTCTTT. Translating gives CASSLGSGNTEAFF.

This rearrangement joins TRBV15 to TRBJ1-2; 9 nucleotides align to TRBD1. The CDR3 is 16 residues long. CDR1 and CDR2 (germline): LNHNV, YYDKDF (reference sequence). J lost 5 bases, V lost 3 bases, and 10 bases had no gene match. The CDR3 loop is CATSRETGTGPYGYTF. DNA of the CDR3: TGTGCCACCAGCAGGGAAACCGGGACAGGGCCGTATGGCTACACCTTC.

The chain employs TRBV5-1 and TRBJ1-2, with 9 bases identical to TRBD1. The length of the CDR3 is 13 residues. With V trimmed by 4 bases and J by 7 bases, 5 bases remained unmatched. Germline-derived CDR1 and CDR2 are SGHRS and YFSETQ. In DNA form, the CDR3 reads TGCGCCAGCAGCGCACGACAGGGGGGTGGCTACACCTTC. This encodes CASSARQGGGYTF.

A few counts support this clone. The V and J genes are TRBV5-1 and TRBJ1-4, with TRBD1 matching 7 bases. CDR3 length: 14 amino acids. Germline-derived CDR1 and CDR2 are SGHRS and YFSETQ. V lost 4 bases and J lost 8; bases outside the gene matches: 8. The CDR3 sequence is CASSPGQEREKLFF. The DNA of the CDR3 is TGCGCCAGCAGCCCCGGACAGGAACGAGAAAAACTGTTTTTT.